The clone carrying this T cell receptor (beta chain) appeared many times. The data are from a study of T cells in Graves' hyperthyroidism and ophthalmopathy. Amplified TCR beta CDR3 regions came from RNA transcripts. Initially, a first-round RT-PCR of the TCR CDR3 employed the HTBI primer set. TCRdb redid the calling of the multiplex PCR reads with MiXCR, one entry per CDR3 protein. The table records hundreds of thousands of distinct CDR3 sequences, roughly 40% of them present only once. Diagnoses rested on clinical symptoms, serum thyroxine and TRAb, thyroid ultrasound and orbital computed tomography. CDR3 length: 15 residues. V was trimmed by 1 base and J by 4 bases, leaving 10 bases between them. Germline V gives CDR1 SEHNR, CDR2 FQNEAQ (reference sequence).

The sequence was collected from a young man with Graves' hyperthyroidism. The sequenced material came from blood. The V call is TRBV7-9, the J call TRBJ1-4; D remains unclear. The CDR3 here is CASSLVGGNNEKLFF. CDR3 DNA: TGTGCCAGCAGCTTAGTCGGCGGAAATAATGAAAAACTGTTTTTT.